The source of this TCR beta chain is a study of OX40 agonist ivuxolimab in advanced cancers. Study-level background: Ivuxolimab was a fully human IgG2 agonistic monoclonal antibody targeting the costimulatory receptor OX40 (CD134). Intravenous ivuxolimab was administered to patients every 2 weeks at six dose levels: 0.01, 0.1, 0.3, 1.5, 3 and 10 mg/kg. Among the 52 dose-escalation patients, around 20 had hepatocellular carcinoma, approximately 15 melanoma, 9 renal cell carcinoma and 9 head and neck cancer. In the dose-escalation cohort, about four fifths of patients were male, and the mean age was roughly 60 years with a range of about 23 to 79. Prior anti-PD-1, anti-PD-L1 or anti-CTLA-4 therapy was permitted, and 40% of dose-escalation patients had received checkpoint inhibitors. Three dose-escalation patients achieved partial responses, one with hepatocellular carcinoma and two with cutaneous melanoma. The purpose of peripheral TCRbeta sequencing was to test whether ivuxolimab changed TCR sequence diversity and led to clonal T-cell expansion. The monotherapy dose-escalation portion (N ≈ 50 patients) of the phase I ivuxolimab trial is reported in the paper.

Note on this clone: Its antigen is not yet known. One base away there is no much larger clone; base qualities are not given.

For sequencing of the TCRbeta CDR3 region, genomic DNA was extracted from the sorted cells. TCRbeta CDR3 regions were sequenced using the immunoSEQ Assay. This immuneACCESS table, as held by TCRdb, lists in-frame sequences with V and J called but not all clones. Of the missing ones, under half trace to an unresolved V gene in checked studies; the others have no known cause. The sample contains 120,000 or so clones, about 92% of them found a single time. In total, the top ten clones hold about 0.28% of the sample. The trial excluded patients who had a history of autoimmune disease or who were on systemic immunosuppression. In every dose cohort, peripheral blood was drawn for TCR sequencing at baseline, cycle 4 day 1, and cycle 7 day 1. The samples were drawn from a first-in-human, open-label, multicenter phase I dose-escalation trial of ivuxolimab. The trial enrolled adults with locally advanced or metastatic head and neck squamous cell, hepatocellular, melanoma or renal cell carcinoma. Before TCR sequencing, CD4+ T cells and CD8+ T cells from peripheral blood were sorted into separate populations.

CDR1 and CDR2, looked up from the germline V gene, are SNHLY and FYNNEI. Trimming accounts for 4 bases at V and 2 bases at J, while the number of junction bases matched to no gene is 14. CDR3 length: 17 amino acids, cysteine to phenylalanine. Of the read, only the CDR3 DNA is kept; its 51 bases are in frame from base 1. General conclusions and limits of the study: Low levels of normalized T-cell clonal expansion were also seen in some nonresponding patients. At doses from 0.1 to 3.0 mg/kg, clonal expansion was seen in both CD4+ and CD8+ blood T cells between baseline and week 6. Which antigens the clonally expanded peripheral T cells were specific for was not determined. In partial responders in the 0.1-3.0 mg/kg groups, normalized peripheral clonal expansion was found to be among the lowest, especially among CD8+ T cells. After ivuxolimab, CD8+ T cells had more expanded clones than CD4+ T cells on average.

Recombination joined TRBV2 with TRBJ2-7, and 7 junctional nucleotides match TRBD1. The receptor comes from an adult with an advanced solid tumor such as melanoma, head and neck, liver or kidney cancer. The input for sequencing was CD4+ or CD8+ T cells sorted from blood, taken in a trial of the OX40 agonist ivuxolimab. In nucleotide form, the sequence is TGTGCCAGCAGTGTCGAACCCCCCCGGGACAGACCCTACGAGCAGTACTTC. It translates to CASSVEPPRDRPYEQYF.